The TCR beta chain described here comes from a study of cytomegalovirus exposure and HLA in healthy donors. Points from the study as a whole: Altogether, about 160 TCR beta chains were recorded as cytomegalovirus-associated.

A word on this clone: Its specificity is unknown.

TCRdb's table, derived via immunoSEQ multiplex PCR, lists solely in-frame clones and lacks some. The sample contains over 85,000 clones, roughly 89% of which appear only once. The donors were in the roughly 120-subject validation cohort; that cohort was separate from the approximately 700-subject first cohort. The TCR originated in a woman in her late teens or twenties in good health and CMV-seronegative. The sample consisted of PBMCs.

In DNA, the CDR3 is TGTGCCAGCTCACCACCTCGTACAGGGCTATTGAACTCTGGGGCCAACGTCCTGACTTTC. It specifies CASSPPRTGLLNSGANVLTF. The chain combines TRBV18 with TRBJ2-6, with a possible D match to TRBD1 (6 bases). Germline V gene sequence: CDR1 KGHSH, CDR2 LQKENI. Between the trimmed V and J ends, which lost 0 bases and 0 bases, there was a span of 18 bases. CDR3 size: 20 residues. Drawing the rest from reference TRBV18 and TRBJ2-6, the complete variable domain is NAGVMQNPRHLVRRRGQEARLRCSPMKGHSHVYWYRQLPEEGLKFMVYLQKENIIDESGMPKERFSAEFPKEGPSILRIQQVVRGDSAAYFCASSPPRTGLLNSGANVLTFGAGSRLTVL.